These 16 T cell receptor beta chains came from one sample sequenced in a study of vaccination and CD4 T cells after COVID-19. Researchers used the Oncomine TCR Beta short-read assay to sequence DNA from cultured CD4+ T cells. Via MiXCR, TCRdb re-called the PCR reads, giving one row per CDR3 protein. The table lists around 7,100 distinct CDR3 sequences, 55% of them singletons, with roughly 25% in the top ten. These receptors' antigens are unknown. Treatment noted: 10-day PBMC culture with coronavirus spike peptide pools or control peptides (ViraFEST assay). The unexposed donor provided CD4+ T cells, which were taken before the COVID-19 pandemic (2011-2018). Material: CD4+ T cells from blood, cultured in vitro. These receptors were collected from a human donor in good health.

This clonotype turned up a few times. The J gene is TRBJ2-5, the V gene TRBV7-2; no reliable D call. Germline assignment: CDR1 SGHTA and CDR2 FQGNSA. This CDR3 contains 12 residues. The V and J ends lost 5 bases and 3 bases respectively, with 7 bases between them. For the CDR3, the DNA is TGTGCCAGCAGCCTCAGGAAAGAGACCCAGTACTTC. Protein sequence: CASSLRKETQYF. Based on the CDR3 plus reference TRBV7-2 and TRBJ2-5, the full variable domain is GAGVSQSPSNKVTEKGKDVELRCDPISGHTALYWYRQSLGQGLEFLIYFQGNSAPDKSGLPSDRFSAERTGGSVSTLTIQRTQQEDSAVYLCASSLRKETQYFGPGTRLLVL.

This clonotype is categorized as large. J is TRBJ2-1 and V is TRBV6-2 or TRBV6-3, with D possibly TRBD1 on 6 matching bases. CDR1 is MNHEY, CDR2 SVGEGT, per germline. Trimming pared 8 bases from V and 3 bases from J, leaving 20 bases between. The CDR3 totals 16 residues. In DNA form, the CDR3 reads TGTGCCAGCGCCAAAGGGACACCTGAACACTACAATGAGCAGTTCTTC. This sequence encodes CASAKGTPEHYNEQFF.

The genes are TRBV6-1 and TRBJ1-5; TRBD1 aligns across 11 bases. CDR3 length: 14 residues. Germline V CDR1 and CDR2: MNHNS, SASEGT. V gave up 8 bases and J gave up 3 bases; unmatched junction bases: 3. The chain's CDR3 is CASGDRGFNQPQHF. DNA of the CDR3: TGTGCCAGCGGGGACAGGGGGTTCAATCAGCCCCAGCATTTT.

CDR3 sequence: CASSWGGSNQPQHF. DNA of the CDR3: TGTGCCAGCAGTTGGGGGGGGAGCAATCAGCCCCAGCATTTT. The chain recombines TRBV12-3 or TRBV12-4 with TRBJ1-5; D is possibly TRBD1 (5 bases). The germline V and J ends were trimmed by 4 bases and 1 base, with 8 bases remaining between them. The CDR3 has 14 residues.

The chain couples TRBV29-1 to TRBJ2-2; the D gene is possibly TRBD1 (6 bases). Germline lookup yields CDR1 SQVTM and CDR2 ANQGSEA. The CDR3 extends over 14 amino acids. V was trimmed by 4 bases and J by 3 bases, leaving 12 bases between them. CDR3 region: CSVVEGEYTGELFF. The CDR3 nucleotides read TGCAGCGTTGTCGAGGGGGAATACACCGGGGAGCTGTTTTTT.

This clonotype has just a few counts. The chain couples TRBV19 to TRBJ1-6, with 7 positions matching TRBD1. The germline V gene encodes CDR1 LNHDA and CDR2 SQIVND (reference sequence). The CDR3 has 17 amino acids. V lost 7 bases and J lost 12; bases outside the gene matches: 21. For the CDR3, the DNA is TGTGCCAGTACCTCATACCCCACAGGGGCTCCAGGGAAACCCCTCCACTTT. Translation: CASTSYPTGAPGKPLHF.

V and J are TRBV6-2 or TRBV6-3 and TRBJ1-1; tentatively, D is TRBD1 (5 bases). Germline CDR1 and CDR2: MNHEY and SVGEGT. The CDR3 is made up of 13 amino acids. With 4 bases removed from V and 11 bases from J, the gap between germline ends came to 17 bases. CDR3 sequence (DNA): TGTGCCAGCAGTTGGGGGACGACGGGCTTGGCTTTCTTT. Encoded protein: CASSWGTTGLAFF.

V is TRBV2 and J is TRBJ1-5, with unresolved D. Germline-derived CDR1 and CDR2 are SNHLY and FYNNEI. V was clipped by 1 base and J by 0 bases, with 7 bases between them. This CDR3 has 15 residues. CDR3 in amino acids: CASSEGGNSNQPQHF. DNA for the CDR3: TGTGCCAGCAGTGAAGGGGGAAATAGCAATCAGCCCCAGCATTTT.

This clonotype showed up just once. The chain links TRBV20-1 to TRBJ1-5; TRBD1 is a possible D gene (6 bases). CDR1 is DFQATT, CDR2 SNEGSKA, per germline (reference sequence). Trimming pared 6 bases from V and 6 bases from J, leaving 15 bases between. This CDR3 is 13 amino acids long. Written as DNA, the CDR3 is TGCAGTGCAAAACCGGGACACATTCAGCCCCAGCATTTT. It is translated as CSAKPGHIQPQHF.

This clonotype was seen more than once but under ten times. J is TRBJ2-7 and V is TRBV23-1; D unclear. TRBV23-1 is identified as an open reading frame with a role that is uncertain. The CDR3 consists of 11 residues. V was shortened by 8 bases and J by 4 bases, with 9 bases between the two germline ends. CDR3 region: CASRVLYEQYF. For the CDR3, the DNA is TGCGCCAGCCGCGTACTTTACGAGCAGTACTTC.

As concerns this clonotype: One end of the junction fails to match germline, which may point to a read error. The chain couples TRBV6-4 to TRBJ2-1, with 8 bases fitting TRBD2. Germline V gene data show CDR1 as MRHNA and CDR2 as SNTAGT. The CDR3 sequence is 15 residues long. The chain's CDR3 is CASSDSTAGGSEQFF. The CDR3, as DNA: TGTGCCAGCAGTGACTCGACGGCGGGGGGTAGTGAGCAGTTCTTT.

This clonotype has a handful of counts. The V gene is TRBV2, the J gene TRBJ1-5; 9 bases align to TRBD1. This CDR3 has 15 residues. Germline lookup yields CDR1 SNHLY and CDR2 FYNNEI. Unmatched junction bases numbered 7, after V lost 7 bases and J lost 3 bases. CDR3 sequence reads: CASKEQGAINQPQHF. Written as DNA, the CDR3 is TGTGCCAGCAAGGAACAGGGGGCTATCAATCAGCCCCAGCATTTT.

The chain carries TRBV7-2 and TRBJ1-2; TRBD1 matches at 8 bases. The CDR3 runs 21 residues. V shed 3 bases and J 3 bases; nucleotides not matched to a gene: 24. The germline gives CDR1 SGHTA, CDR2 FQGNSA. The CDR3 DNA reads TGTGCCAGCAGCTTCGACATACCAAGCTGGTCAGGGGGCAGATCGGACTATGGCTACACCTTC. Residues: CASSFDIPSWSGGRSDYGYTF. Combining the CDR3 with reference TRBV7-2 and TRBJ1-2 gives the whole variable domain GAGVSQSPSNKVTEKGKDVELRCDPISGHTALYWYRQSLGQGLEFLIYFQGNSAPDKSGLPSDRFSAERTGGSVSTLTIQRTQQEDSAVYLCASSFDIPSWSGGRSDYGYTFGSGTRLTVV.

The rearrangement uses TRBV28 and TRBJ1-1; D may be TRBD1 (5 bases). In germline, CDR1 is MDHEN, CDR2 SYDVKM. Trimming cost V 5 bases and J 1 base, with 14 bases left between them. The CDR3 has 15 residues. This CDR3 reads CASSLPGTANTEAFF. CDR3 sequence (DNA): TGTGCCAGCAGTCTTCCCGGGACGGCGAACACTGAAGCTTTCTTT.

This clonotype occurred a few times. CDR3 DNA: TGTGCCAGCAACCAAGGACAGGGAGACACTGAAGCTTTCTTT. As protein: CASNQGQGDTEAFF. V usage is TRBV5-4 and J usage is TRBJ1-1, with 8 bases aligning to TRBD1. J gave up 3 bases and V 6 bases, and 7 bases lay outside the gene matches. This CDR3 has 14 amino acids. In germline, CDR1 is SGHNT, CDR2 YYREEE (reference sequence).

This chain links TRBV5-1 with TRBJ2-5; D unresolved. Deletions cut 4 bases from V and 2 bases from J, with 12 bases between. Germline V gene sequence: CDR1 SGHRS, CDR2 YFSETQ. This CDR3 has 14 amino acids. The CDR3 region has the DNA TGCGCCAGCAGCCGGACCGGCTGGCAAGAGACCCAGTACTTC. It codes for CASSRTGWQETQYF.